This entry lists 27 T cell receptor beta chains sequenced from one sample in a study of blood T cell repertoires in COVID-19. The protocol was immunoSEQ multiplex PCR, while the TCRdb copy is restricted to in-frame clones and leaves out a portion. The sample yields around 300,000 clones, around nine tenths seen once. The specimen was peripheral blood. These receptors were taken from a woman aged 35 to 49 who had recovered from COVID-19.

This chain connects TRBV13 to TRBJ1-4; D may be TRBD1 (6 bases). CDR1 and CDR2 from the germline V gene are PRHDT and FYEKMQ (reference sequence). The CDR3 extends over 14 amino acids. V gave up 5 bases and J gave up 2 bases, with 9 bases separating them. DNA for the CDR3: TGTGCCAGCAGCCGCGGACAGACTAATGAAAAACTGTTTTTT. Amino acids: CASSRGQTNEKLFF.

The gene calls are TRBV27 and TRBJ2-1; TRBD2 agrees at 7 bases. Trimming removed 4 bases from V and 8 bases from J; junction bases left unmatched: 8. The CDR3 contains 14 residues. Germline CDR1 reads MNHEY; CDR2 reads SMNVEV (reference sequence). The CDR3 sequence is CASSSRRGKDEQFF. The CDR3 DNA reads TGTGCCAGCAGTTCCCGGCGGGGGAAAGATGAGCAGTTCTTC.

The J gene is TRBJ1-6, the V gene TRBV5-4, with a possible D match to TRBD1 (5 bases). V lost 2 bases to trimming and J lost 5 bases, with 8 bases between them. Germline CDR1 and CDR2: SGHNT and YYREEE (reference sequence). The CDR3 has 14 residues. The CDR3 bases are TGTGCCAGCAGCTTAGACAGCAATAATTCACCCCTCCACTTT. This gives the protein CASSLDSNNSPLHF.

This chain links TRBV4-1 with TRBJ1-1, with 7 bases identical to TRBD1. CDR1 MGHRA and CDR2 YSYEKL come from the germline V gene. V shed 5 bases, J shed 5 bases, and the junction held 11 bases outside the gene matches. The CDR3 contains 15 residues. CDR3 loop: CASSFRRQGGTEAFF. CDR3 DNA: TGCGCCAGCAGCTTTCGACGACAGGGAGGTACTGAAGCTTTCTTT.

This CDR3 is CASSTQGSSSTDTQYF. The DNA of the CDR3 is TGTGCCAGCAGTACACAGGGGTCTTCGAGCACAGATACGCAGTATTTT. V is TRBV2 and J is TRBJ2-3; 7 positions match TRBD1. Losses at the gene ends were 5 bases for V and 0 bases for J; bases not matched to a gene: 8. This CDR3 has 16 amino acids. Germline CDR1 is SNHLY and CDR2 is FYNNEI.

V usage is TRBV3-1 (or the pseudogene TRBV3-2) and J usage is TRBJ2-1, with 8 bases that match TRBD2. There are 18 residues in the CDR3. Germline V gives CDR1 LGHDT, CDR2 YNNKEL (reference sequence). The V and J ends lost 0 bases and 5 bases, in that order; junction bases with no gene match: 12. CDR3 sequence (DNA): TGTGCCAGCAGCCAAGACGGGCTAGCGGGCCGACCCAACAATGAGCAGTTCTTC. Translated: CASSQDGLAGRPNNEQFF.

This chain links TRBV3-1 (or the pseudogene TRBV3-2) with TRBJ2-1; possibly TRBD2 for D (5 bases). Trimming stripped 2 bases from V and 5 bases from J, with 16 bases between. Germline CDR1 and CDR2: LGHDT and YNNKEL (reference sequence). The CDR3 spans 16 residues. CDR3 protein: CASSQFGGSIDNEQFF. CDR3 DNA: TGTGCCAGCAGCCAATTCGGCGGGTCTATAGACAATGAGCAGTTCTTC.

The genes are TRBV6-5 and TRBJ1-2; D uncertain. The CDR3 runs 15 residues. The germline V gene has CDR1 MNHEY and CDR2 SVGAGI. Trimming removed 0 bases from V and 7 bases from J, with 15 bases in between. CDR3 in DNA: TGTGCCAGCAGTTACTCTGTCGGGGAAGGCGCTGGCTACACCTTC. It codes for CASSYSVGEGAGYTF.

The chain links TRBV5-1 to TRBJ2-1; 8 positions match TRBD2. This CDR3 is 17 amino acids long. In germline, CDR1 is SGHRS, CDR2 YFSETQ. With 0 bases clipped from V and 5 bases from J, the junction kept 10 bases outside the gene matches. The CDR3 region has the DNA TGCGCCAGCAGCTTGGGCCTGGGAGCGGGAGAGGACAATGAGCAGTTCTTC. It translates to CASSLGLGAGEDNEQFF. The full variable domain, completed using reference TRBV5-1 and TRBJ2-1, is KAGVTQTPRYLIKTRGQQVTLSCSPISGHRSVSWYQQTPGQGLQFLFEYFSETQRNKGNFPGRFSGRQFSNSRSEMNVSTLELGDSALYLCASSLGLGAGEDNEQFFGPGTRLTVL.

The chain has TRBV29-1 and TRBJ1-1; tentative D call: TRBD1 (5 bases). Germline V gives CDR1 SQVTM, CDR2 ANQGSEA. The CDR3 totals 15 residues. V lost 6 bases and J lost 5, with 22 bases in between. The CDR3 sequence: CSVARPGGVLTEAFF. CDR3 bases: TGCAGCGTCGCCCGCCCGGGGGGGGTGTTGACTGAAGCTTTCTTT.

This clone was picked up one time. The chain recombines TRBV12-2 with TRBJ2-1; TRBD2, the table's D call, was not compared with the DNA. TRBV12-2 is a documented pseudogene. The CDR3 runs to 14 residues. CDR3 bases: TGTGCAAGTCGCCCCGGAGGAATAGGAGATGAGCAGTTCTTC. Protein sequence: CASRPGGIGDEQFF.

The chain couples TRBV2 to TRBJ2-1, with a possible D match to TRBD1 (5 bases). CDR1 SNHLY and CDR2 FYNNEI come from the germline V gene. V was trimmed by 6 bases and J by 8 bases, leaving 11 bases between them. The CDR3 consists of 12 residues. DNA of the CDR3: TGTGCCAGCAGATATGGGGCAGATGAGCAGTTCTTC. Its translation: CASRYGADEQFF.

CDR3 sequence reads: CASSPRQGVNTGELFF. CDR3 bases: TGTGCCAGCTCACCACGGCAGGGGGTGAACACCGGGGAGCTGTTTTTT. The gene calls are TRBV18 and TRBJ2-2, with 7 bases lining up with TRBD1. With V trimmed by 1 base and J by 1 base, 3 bases remained unmatched. Looked up from germline, CDR1 is KGHSH and CDR2 is LQKENI. CDR3 length: 16 residues.

In its sample, this clone was seen once. The rearrangement links TRBV2 to TRBJ2-4; 9 bases are a match to TRBD1. The CDR3 is 14 amino acids. V shed 6 bases and J 6 bases; nucleotides not matched to a gene: 6. The germline V gene has CDR1 SNHLY and CDR2 FYNNEI. CDR3 sequence (DNA): TGTGCCAGCAGATTGACAGGGGGGGTAAACATTCAGTACTTC. Protein sequence: CASRLTGGVNIQYF.

This chain joins TRBV18 and TRBJ2-7, with 11 positions matching TRBD1. From germline, CDR1 is KGHSH and CDR2 LQKENI. The V and J ends lost 3 bases and 4 bases, in that order; junction bases with no gene match: 5. The CDR3 runs 15 residues. DNA of the CDR3: TGTGCCAGCTCACCCCCGGGACAGGGGGATTACGAGCAGTACTTC. Amino acids: CASSPPGQGDYEQYF.

The V gene is TRBV19, the J gene TRBJ1-2; 7 bases match TRBD1. Germline V lookup: CDR1 LNHDA, CDR2 SQIVND (reference sequence). V lost 2 bases and J lost 4; bases outside the gene matches: 13. The CDR3 contains 17 residues. CDR3 sequence reads: CASSISATTGTAYGYTF. CDR3 bases: TGTGCCAGTAGTATATCCGCGACTACCGGGACAGCCTATGGCTACACCTTC.

The chain links TRBV4-2 to TRBJ1-2; D is uncertain. V was trimmed by 0 bases and J by 4 bases, leaving 6 bases between them. The CDR3 has 13 amino acids. Germline V lookup: CDR1 LGHNA, CDR2 YNFKEQ. The CDR3 DNA sequence: TGTGCCAGCAGCCAAGAGTCAGGCTATGGCTACACCTTC. It specifies CASSQESGYGYTF.

The chain is built from TRBV27 and TRBJ2-1; 9 bases are shared with TRBD2. The CDR3 is 17 amino acids. Looked up from germline, CDR1 is MNHEY and CDR2 is SMNVEV (reference sequence). J lost 4 bases, V lost 7 bases, and 14 bases had no gene match. The CDR3 region has the DNA TGTGCCAGCACCCTGTATGGCGCGGGAGGGCCTTACAATGAGCAGTTCTTC. Translating it yields CASTLYGAGGPYNEQFF.

This clone appeared a single time. The chain employs TRBV5-1 and TRBJ2-6; D possibly uses TRBD1 or TRBD2 (5 bases each). The germline gives CDR1 SGHRS, CDR2 YFSETQ. The germline V and J ends were trimmed by 4 bases and 4 bases, with 15 bases remaining between them. This CDR3 contains 16 residues. CDR3 sequence: CASSLGRVTGANVLTF. CDR3 DNA: TGCGCCAGCAGCCTGGGGCGGGTAACCGGGGCCAACGTCCTGACTTTC. Supplemented by reference TRBV5-1 and TRBJ2-6, the full variable domain reads KAGVTQTPRYLIKTRGQQVTLSCSPISGHRSVSWYQQTPGQGLQFLFEYFSETQRNKGNFPGRFSGRQFSNSRSEMNVSTLELGDSALYLCASSLGRVTGANVLTFGAGSRLTVL.

There are a few counts of this clone. The chain joins TRBV3-1 (or the pseudogene TRBV3-2) to TRBJ1-3, with D possibly TRBD1 on 5 matching bases. The CDR3 runs 15 residues. Per germline, CDR1 LGHDT and CDR2 YNNKEL (reference sequence). V was cut by 1 base and J by 5 bases, with 12 bases left in between. The CDR3: CASSQGWGGRNTIYF. In nucleotides, the CDR3 is TGTGCCAGCAGCCAAGGCTGGGGCGGGAGAAACACCATATATTTT.

This rearrangement joins TRBV3-1 (or the pseudogene TRBV3-2) to TRBJ2-7, with TRBD1 as a possible D gene (6 bases). The CDR3 has 15 amino acids. CDR1 is LGHDT and CDR2 is YNNKEL in the germline V gene (reference sequence). V dropped 4 bases and J dropped 4 bases, with 17 bases sitting between them. CDR3 residues: CASSLAGTRDYEQYF. The CDR3 DNA reads TGTGCCAGCAGCCTAGCAGGGACAAGAGATTACGAGCAGTACTTC.

In nucleotides, the CDR3 is TGTGCCAGCAGGGAACTGGGAGGAGACACAGATACGCAGTATTTT. Encoded protein: CASRELGGDTDTQYF. This rearrangement joins TRBV7-9 to TRBJ2-3; a weak D match, TRBD2 (6 bases). The length of the CDR3 is 15 residues. Germline V CDR1 and CDR2: SEHNR, FQNEAQ (reference sequence). Deletions cut 6 bases from V and 2 bases from J, with 15 bases between.

This chain connects TRBV11-2 to TRBJ2-7; D is possibly TRBD1 (5 bases). Trimming cost V 5 bases and J 2 bases, with 13 bases left between them. The germline gives CDR1 SGHAT, CDR2 FQNNGV. This CDR3 is built from 14 residues. The CDR3 coding sequence is TGTGCCAGCAGCCCGCAGACAGAAACCTACGAGCAGTACTTC. Encoded protein: CASSPQTETYEQYF.

The rearrangement joins TRBV19 to TRBJ2-3; 9 bases map to TRBD2. The CDR3 runs to 18 residues. In germline, CDR1 is LNHDA, CDR2 SQIVND (reference sequence). Trimming took 0 bases from V and 5 from J; bases not matched to a gene: 12. The CDR3 spells CASSIDHKEGAGGDTQYF. The DNA for the CDR3 is TGTGCCAGTAGTATAGATCACAAGGAGGGAGCGGGGGGAGATACGCAGTATTTT.

This rearrangement joins TRBV10-2 to TRBJ2-1, with D possibly matching TRBD2 (5 bases). CDR3 length: 16 residues. V gave up 2 bases and J gave up 4 bases, with 15 bases separating them. Germline lookup yields CDR1 WSHSY and CDR2 SAAADI. CDR3 DNA sequence: TGCGCCAGCAGTGAGCCGAGGACGGGGATTTACAATGAGCAGTTCTTC. Protein product: CASSEPRTGIYNEQFF.

The chain is built from TRBV5-1 and TRBJ2-1; tentative D call: TRBD2 (6 bases). This CDR3 spans 17 amino acids. Trimming took 0 bases from V and 8 from J, leaving 21 bases between them. Germline loops: CDR1 SGHRS, CDR2 YFSETQ. This CDR3 is CASSLGLLALGIDEQFF. Here the CDR3 DNA reads TGCGCCAGCAGCTTGGGCCTGCTAGCGTTAGGAATCGATGAGCAGTTCTTC. The full variable domain, rest sourced from reference TRBV5-1 and TRBJ2-1, is KAGVTQTPRYLIKTRGQQVTLSCSPISGHRSVSWYQQTPGQGLQFLFEYFSETQRNKGNFPGRFSGRQFSNSRSEMNVSTLELGDSALYLCASSLGLLALGIDEQFFGPGTRLTVL.

The gene calls are TRBV2 and TRBJ1-4, with D possibly matching TRBD1 (6 bases). Germline V gene lookup returns CDR1 SNHLY and CDR2 FYNNEI. The germline V and J ends were trimmed by 3 bases and 3 bases, with 8 bases remaining between them. This CDR3 has 14 amino acids. As DNA, the CDR3 is TGTGCCAGCAGTGATTGGACAGCTAATGAAAAACTGTTTTTT. Its protein is CASSDWTANEKLFF.